The 17 T cell receptor beta chains reported below all come from one sample, sequenced in a study of cytomegalovirus exposure and HLA in healthy donors. A multiplex PCR was run with 60 Vbeta primers and 13 Jbeta primers. Sequencing was performed with immunoSEQ multiplex PCR; in TCRdb, only in-frame clones are kept and a portion is missing. This sample yields roughly 140,000 clones, of which roughly 80% are seen a single time; 5% to 5.5% belongs to the top ten. Material for sequencing was PBMCs. All receptors derive from a male donor in good health and CMV-seronegative.

The chain has TRBV6-5 and TRBJ2-7; 8 bases agree with TRBD1. This CDR3 has 13 amino acids. Looked up from germline, CDR1 is MNHEY and CDR2 is SVGAGI. The junction had 6 bases not matched to a gene; V was cut back by 5 bases and J by 6 bases. DNA of the CDR3: TGTGCCAGCAGTAGTGGACAGGGTTTCGAGCAGTACTTC. Translated: CASSSGQGFEQYF.

J is TRBJ1-2 and V is TRBV19, with a weak D call TRBD1 (5 bases). Germline CDR1 is LNHDA and CDR2 is SQIVND (reference sequence). Trimming left V 6 bases short and J 4 bases short, with 9 bases between. The CDR3 extends over 12 amino acids. The chain's CDR3 is CASSQGPYGYTF. CDR3 nucleotide sequence: TGTGCCAGTAGCCAGGGCCCCTATGGCTACACCTTC. The variable domain in full, with the rest retrieved from reference TRBV19 and TRBJ1-2, is DGGITQSPKYLFRKEGQNVTLSCEQNLNHDAMYWYRQDPGQGLRLIYYSQIVNDFQKGDIAEGYSVSREKKESFPLTVTSAQKNPTAFYLCASSQGPYGYTFGSGTRLTVV.

The rearrangement joins TRBV5-1 to TRBJ2-3, with 10 bases that match TRBD2. The CDR3 has 17 residues. Germline CDR1 is SGHRS and CDR2 is YFSETQ. The trim removed 0 bases at V and 3 bases at J, leaving 7 bases unmatched. The CDR3 here is CASSLVLAGDGTDTQYF. CDR3 nucleotides: TGCGCCAGCAGCTTGGTCCTAGCGGGGGATGGGACAGATACGCAGTATTTT. Supplemented by reference TRBV5-1 and TRBJ2-3, the full variable domain reads KAGVTQTPRYLIKTRGQQVTLSCSPISGHRSVSWYQQTPGQGLQFLFEYFSETQRNKGNFPGRFSGRQFSNSRSEMNVSTLELGDSALYLCASSLVLAGDGTDTQYFGPGTRLTVL.

The chain uses TRBV5-6 and TRBJ2-5; D possibly corresponds to TRBD2 (7 bases). From germline, CDR1 is SGHDT and CDR2 YYEEEE. The CDR3 runs 17 residues. Deletions cut 4 bases from V and 1 base from J, with 20 bases between. The CDR3 region has the DNA TGTGCCAGCAGCCCGCTGATAGGCGGGGGCCCCCAAGAGACCCAGTACTTC. It is translated as CASSPLIGGGPQETQYF. The full variable domain, rest sourced from reference TRBV5-6 and TRBJ2-5, is DAGVTQSPTHLIKTRGQQVTLRCSPKSGHDTVSWYQQALGQGPQFIFQYYEEEERQRGNFPDRFSGHQFPNYSSELNVNALLLGDSALYLCASSPLIGGGPQETQYFGPGTRLLVL.

The chain carries TRBV5-4 and TRBJ1-2, with D possibly TRBD1 on 6 matching bases. Germline assignment: CDR1 SGHNT and CDR2 YYREEE (reference sequence). The length of the CDR3 is 15 residues. V lost 0 bases to trimming and J lost 4 bases, with 13 bases between them. The CDR3 bases are TGTGCCAGCAGCTTGGCAGGGAGGGGGGTCTATGGCTACACCTTC. Translated, it gives CASSLAGRGVYGYTF.

This clone was counted once. This chain links TRBV6-5 with TRBJ2-1; TRBD1 might be the D (7 bases). V was cut by 7 bases and J by 7 bases, with 20 bases left in between. Germline V gives CDR1 MNHEY, CDR2 SVGAGI. CDR3 length: 15 residues. The chain's CDR3 is CASNRQGGYRNEQFF. The DNA for the CDR3 is TGTGCCAGCAACCGCCAGGGGGGATACAGGAATGAGCAGTTCTTC.

The chain carries TRBV11-2 and TRBJ2-7, with TRBD1 matching over 7 bases. CDR1 and CDR2 (germline): SGHAT, FQNNGV. The CDR3 covers 16 residues. The V and J ends lost 2 bases and 5 bases, in that order; junction bases with no gene match: 12. The CDR3 loop reads CASSLKFGDRANEQYF. CDR3 sequence (DNA): TGTGCCAGCAGCTTAAAGTTTGGTGACAGGGCGAACGAGCAGTACTTC.

The genes are TRBV28 and TRBJ2-2; TRBD2 matches 13 bases. Trimming took 6 bases from V and 3 from J; bases not matched to a gene: 7. The CDR3 length is 17 residues. In germline, CDR1 is MDHEN, CDR2 SYDVKM. In DNA, the CDR3 is TGTGCCAGCAGCCCACTAGCGGGGGGGCGTGACACCGGGGAGCTGTTTTTT. Residues: CASSPLAGGRDTGELFF.

The V and J genes are TRBV27 and TRBJ1-2; a possible D gene is TRBD1 (5 bases). With 6 bases removed from V and 1 base from J, the gap between germline ends came to 9 bases. In germline, CDR1 is MNHEY, CDR2 SMNVEV (reference sequence). There are 13 residues in the CDR3. The CDR3: CASRGGGNYGYTF. The CDR3 DNA sequence: TGTGCCAGCAGGGGGGGTGGTAACTATGGCTACACCTTC.

This rearrangement joins TRBV9 to TRBJ2-1, with 9 bases identical to TRBD2. This CDR3 contains 15 residues. V gave up 0 bases and J gave up 7 bases; unmatched junction bases: 5. CDR1 and CDR2 (germline): SGDLS, YYNGEE. CDR3 residues: CASSVEGGGGNEQFF. The CDR3, as DNA: TGTGCCAGCAGCGTAGAGGGCGGGGGGGGGAATGAGCAGTTCTTC.

The V gene is TRBV5-6, the J gene TRBJ1-1; D not resolved. The CDR3 has 11 residues. V shed 4 bases and J shed 12 bases, with 13 bases lying between them. Germline V gene data show CDR1 as SGHDT and CDR2 as YYEEEE. CDR3 amino acids: CASSPSPAPFF. Written as DNA, the CDR3 is TGTGCCAGCAGCCCTAGTCCCGCACCTTTCTTT.

Here the CDR3 DNA reads TGTGCCAGTAGTACCGTCCGGGAAGCCTCCCATACGCAGTATTTT. Its protein product is CASSTVREASHTQYF. V usage is TRBV19 and J usage is TRBJ2-3; tentatively, D is TRBD2 (5 bases). This CDR3 comprises 15 residues. V was clipped by 4 bases and J by 7 bases, with 18 bases between them. Germline V lookup: CDR1 LNHDA, CDR2 SQIVND (reference sequence).

V is TRBV13 and J is TRBJ1-2; 9 bases are shared with TRBD1. This CDR3 spans 16 amino acids. Per the germline V gene, CDR1 is PRHDT and CDR2 is FYEKMQ (reference sequence). The trim removed 5 bases at V and 8 bases at J, leaving 15 bases unmatched. CDR3 DNA: TGTGCCAGCAGCCGCCGGACAGGGGCCCTACGCGACGGCTACACCTTC. The encoded protein is CASSRRTGALRDGYTF. Full variable domain (rest looked up from reference TRBV13 and TRBJ1-2): AAGVIQSPRHLIKEKRETATLKCYPIPRHDTVYWYQQGPGQDPQFLISFYEKMQSDKGSIPDRFSAQQFSDYHSELNMSSLELGDSALYFCASSRRTGALRDGYTFGSGTRLTVV.

The chain recombines TRBV4-3 with TRBJ1-1; D gene ambiguous. Per germline, CDR1 LGHNA and CDR2 YSLEER. Trimming shortened V by 0 bases and J by 1 base, and 9 bases separated the two germline ends. The CDR3 is 15 amino acids. The CDR3 DNA reads TGCGCCAGCAGCCAAGATAATCGGGGGAACACTGAAGCTTTCTTT. Translation: CASSQDNRGNTEAFF.

V usage is TRBV29-1 and J usage is TRBJ2-3; 10 bases map to TRBD2. Germline values: CDR1 SQVTM, CDR2 ANQGSEA. V gave up 1 base and J gave up 1 base; unmatched junction bases: 8. The CDR3 is 17 amino acids. The CDR3 DNA follows: TGCAGCGTTGAAGGATTCGCTAGCGGGGGCGGCACAGATACGCAGTATTTT. It is translated as CSVEGFASGGGTDTQYF.

The CDR3 bases are TGCAGCGTTGGTACTAGCGGCTCCTACGAGCAGTACTTC. Encoded protein: CSVGTSGSYEQYF. This chain joins TRBV29-1 and TRBJ2-7; 8 nucleotides match TRBD2. With V trimmed by 4 bases and J by 0 bases, 2 bases remained unmatched. Germline assignment: CDR1 SQVTM and CDR2 ANQGSEA. The CDR3 extends over 13 amino acids.

The chain joins TRBV7-2 to TRBJ2-2, with 9 bases aligning to TRBD1. V shed 4 bases and J 2 bases; nucleotides not matched to a gene: 5. Looked up from germline, CDR1 is SGHTA and CDR2 is FQGNSA. The CDR3 is 16 amino acids. This CDR3 is CASSSTGGRNTGELFF. The CDR3 bases are TGTGCCAGCAGCTCCACAGGGGGCAGAAACACCGGGGAGCTGTTTTTT.